A selection of T cell receptor beta chains follows, all from one sample in a study of blood T cells in healthy people across ages. MiXCR, run by TCRdb on the 5' RACE reads, gives a single entry per CDR3 protein. The sample contains over 600,000 distinct CDR3 sequences, about 56% of which appear only once. The source material was blood. The receptors stem from a man in his forties or fifties in good health. Both conserved end residues are part of each CDR3. The order of the fields is D gene, J gene, clone size, V gene, CDR3 DNA, CDR3 protein. D genes are given only for firm matches. Clone size, where shown, is once, few, many, or a class for clones that have expanded.

>-|TRBJ2-3|-|TRBV29-1
TGCAGCGTTGCGGGCGTGGGGGCAGATACGCAGTATTTT
CSVAGVGADTQYF
>TRBD1|TRBJ2-1|few|TRBV7-2
TGTGCCAGCAGCTGGACAGGGGGACTCGACAATGAGCAGTTCTTC
CASSWTGGLDNEQFF
>TRBD2|TRBJ2-4|-|TRBV3-1
TGTGCCAGCAGCCCATGGACTAGCGGGGAACTAGCCAAAAACATTCAGTACTTC
CASSPWTSGELAKNIQYF
>-|TRBJ2-5|-|TRBV5-1
TGCGCCAGCAGCTTGTATCGCAGATCCCAAGAGACCCAGTACTTC
CASSLYRRSQETQYF
>TRBD2|TRBJ2-7|few|TRBV9
TGTGCCAGCAGCGTAGCCGGGACTAGCGGGATCTACGAGCAGTACTTC
CASSVAGTSGIYEQYF
>TRBD1|TRBJ1-2|-|TRBV20-1
TGCAGTGCTCCGGCAGGGGGCCTCCCGGCGGGAGGCTACACCTTC
CSAPAGGLPAGGYTF
>-|TRBJ1-6|-|TRBV5-1
TGCGCCAGCAGCAGCCGAAGCTCCTATAATTCACCCCTCCACTTT
CASSSRSSYNSPLHF
>TRBD2|TRBJ2-3|few|TRBV7-9
TGTGCCAGCAGCCGACGTAGCGGGAGGTTAGATACGCAGTATTTT
CASSRRSGRLDTQYF
>TRBD1|TRBJ1-1|-|TRBV11-2
TGTGCCAGCAGCCTCTACGGACAGGGGGCCAGCACTGAAGCTTTCTTT
CASSLYGQGASTEAFF
>-|TRBJ2-1|few|TRBV4-1
TGCGCCAGCAGCCACCTCTTGACTGGACCCCAAAACAATGAGCAGTTCTTC
CASSHLLTGPQNNEQFF
>-|TRBJ2-3|few|TRBV5-1
TGCGCCAGCAGCTCCCGCGAGGGCGGCCCTAGCACAGATACGCAGTATTTT
CASSSREGGPSTDTQYF
>TRBD2|TRBJ2-1|-|TRBV20-1
TGCAGTGCTAGAGATTTGACTAGCGGGGTCAATGAGCAGTTCTTC
CSARDLTSGVNEQFF
>-|TRBJ2-7|-|TRBV6-1
TGTGCCAGCAGTGACCCCGGGATTCTTCGCGAGCAGTACTTC
CASSDPGILREQYF
>-|TRBJ1-6|-|TRBV28
TGTGCCAGCAGTCGTTTCGGTTCACCCCCCCACTTT
CASSRFGSPPHF
>TRBD1|TRBJ2-3|few|TRBV4-3
TGCGCCAGCAGCTACGGGACAGGGACAGATACGCAGTATTTT
CASSYGTGTDTQYF
>TRBD2|TRBJ2-4|few|TRBV5-5
TGTGCCAGCAGCTTGGCGGCTAGCGGGAGGTTAAACATTCAGTACTTC
CASSLAASGRLNIQYF
>-|TRBJ2-3|-|TRBV28
TGTGCCAGCAGTCCCGCCCAAATAGGGACTCTAGGAGATACGCAGTATTTT
CASSPAQIGTLGDTQYF
>-|TRBJ2-5|-|TRBV7-2
TGTGCCAGCAGCAGGGTTGGCAGACCTGGGGGTGGAGAGACCCAGTACTTC
CASSRVGRPGGGETQYF
>-|TRBJ2-7|-|TRBV27
TGTGCCAGCAGTTTAGGGAGGGGGGGCAGCGAGCAGTACTTC
CASSLGRGGSEQYF
>-|TRBJ2-7|few|TRBV12-3/TRBV12-4
TGTGCCAGCAGTTTATTGGACGAGCAGTACTTC
CASSLLDEQYF
>-|TRBJ1-1|-|TRBV28
TGTGCCAGCAGGTTACCACTGGTGAACACTGAAGCTTTCTTT
CASRLPLVNTEAFF
>TRBD1|TRBJ1-4|-|TRBV4-1
TGCGCCAGCAGCCCACCGCCGGGACAGGGACGTCCAACTAATGAAAAACTGTTTTTT
CASSPPPGQGRPTNEKLFF
>-|TRBJ2-3|few|TRBV14
TGTGCCAGCAGCCATGTTGTGGATACGCAGTATTTT
CASSHVVDTQYF
>TRBD1|TRBJ1-4|once|TRBV27
TGTGCCAGCAGTTATGTGGCTCCTGACAGGGGGAATGAAAAACTGTTTTTT
CASSYVAPDRGNEKLFF
>-|TRBJ2-1|-|TRBV20-1
TGCAGTGCTAGAGGCCCCATAGCTGGTGAGCAGTTCTTC
CSARGPIAGEQFF
>TRBD2|TRBJ2-7|-|TRBV27
TGTGCCAGCAGTTTATTGAGGACTAGCGGGAGTTACGAGCAGTACTTC
CASSLLRTSGSYEQYF
>-|TRBJ2-5|-|TRBV20-1
TGCAGTGCACGAAGGGACGTACAGGGTCCGGAGACCCAGTACTTC
CSARRDVQGPETQYF
>TRBD2|TRBJ2-4|-|TRBV7-2
TGTGCCAGCAGCTCTTTTAGCGGGATGGAGCAGTACTTC
CASSSFSGMEQYF
>-|TRBJ2-1|-|TRBV29-1
TGCAGCGTTCCTTCGGGGGCTGATCACAATGAGCAGTTCTTC
CSVPSGADHNEQFF
>TRBD1|TRBJ2-5|few|TRBV6-5
TGTGCCAGCAGTTGGGACAGGGATGAGACCCAGTACTTC
CASSWDRDETQYF
>TRBD2|TRBJ2-5|few|TRBV2
TGTGCCAGCAGTGGTACAGGACTAGCGGGAAACAGGGAGACCCAGTACTTC
CASSGTGLAGNRETQYF
>TRBD1|TRBJ2-1|-|TRBV10-3
TGTGCCATCAGTGTGGAGGACAGGGGCCACAATGAGCAGTTCTTC
CAISVEDRGHNEQFF
>TRBD2|TRBJ2-1|-|TRBV24-1
TGTGCCACCAGTGAGACTAGCGCGAGCTCCTACAATGAGCAGTTCTTC
CATSETSASSYNEQFF
>TRBD2|TRBJ2-2|once|TRBV10-3
TGTGCCATCAGTGCGGGACTAGCGGGGGCACGAAACACCGGGGGGCTGTTTTTT
CAISAGLAGARNTGGLFF
>-|TRBJ2-5|many|TRBV29-1
TGCAGCGTTTCTGACCTAGGAGGTTTAGAGACCCAGTACTTC
CSVSDLGGLETQYF
>TRBD1|TRBJ2-2|-|TRBV16
TGTGCCAGCAGCCAATGGGACAGACTGAACACCGGGGAGCTGTTTTTT
CASSQWDRLNTGELFF
>-|TRBJ2-7|-|TRBV28
TGTGCCAGCAGTCCCGGACGGGGCAGAAGCTCCTACGAGCAGTACTTC
CASSPGRGRSSYEQYF
>-|TRBJ1-6|-|TRBV7-8
TGTGCCAGCAGCCCCCGTACTAGCCGGGGATCACCCCTCCACTTT
CASSPRTSRGSPLHF
>-|TRBJ2-3|-|TRBV4-3
TGCGCCAGCAGCCAAGAATTTCGGGACGTAGATACGCAGTATTTT
CASSQEFRDVDTQYF
>TRBD1|TRBJ2-2|few|TRBV27
TGTGCCAGCAGTAAGGGACAGGGGATCAGGGAGCTGTTTTTT
CASSKGQGIRELFF
>TRBD2|TRBJ2-5|-|TRBV11-2
TGTGCCAGCAGCTCCCCGGGACTACCGTTGGAGACCCAGTACTTC
CASSSPGLPLETQYF
>-|TRBJ1-4|-|TRBV12-3/TRBV12-4
TGTGCCAGCAGCCGCGAAAAACTGTTTTTT
CASSREKLFF
>-|TRBJ1-2|-|TRBV29-1
TGCAGCGTTGAACCGGCAATCGGAGCTAACTATGGCTACACCTTC
CSVEPAIGANYGYTF